These T cell receptor beta chains were read from a single sample in a study of PD-1 blockade in mismatch repair-deficient tumors. Some clones are missing from TCRdb's copy, which holds only in-frame ones; the method was immunoSEQ multiplex PCR. This table holds approximately 120,000 clones, about 85% found once. The sequences come from peripheral blood, collected 44 weeks after starting pembrolizumab. These TCRs come from an adult with mismatch repair-deficient cancer. Each CDR3 is given with its conserved first and last residue. Fields, in order: V gene, J gene, CDR3 protein.

TRBV6-5	TRBJ2-1	CASSYGGGGNEQFF
TRBV21-1	TRBJ1-4	CASRKERARQTNEKLFF
TRBV7-2	TRBJ2-7	CASSPGVREQYF
TRBV11-3	TRBJ1-2	CASSLIGRNYGYTF
TRBV6-4	TRBJ2-1	CASSDGLAGVSEQFF
TRBV28	TRBJ2-7	CASSPGQGSSYEQYF
TRBV2	TRBJ2-7	CASSPLYEQYF
TRBV9	TRBJ2-2	CASSVGDYPTGELFF
TRBV11-2	TRBJ2-1	CASSISGNEQFF
TRBV28	TRBJ1-1	CASSLGGDRNTEAFF
TRBV5-1	TRBJ2-7	CASSLVDNSYEQYF
TRBV19	TRBJ2-4	CASSIGLAENIQYF
TRBV5-1	TRBJ1-2	CASSLAAERGYTF
TRBV12-5	TRBJ2-7	CASGFPLGVTYEQYF
TRBV5-4	TRBJ2-3	CASSLVGSTDTQYF
TRBV4-1	TRBJ1-1	CASSQGVTEAFF
TRBV7-3	TRBJ2-4	CASSTDRGPTKNIQYF
TRBV30	TRBJ2-5	CAWSGLGTGKETQYF
TRBV11-3	TRBJ2-2	CASSPQGNTGELFF
TRBV4-1	TRBJ1-1	CASSLNYGADTEAFF
TRBV19	TRBJ1-5	CASSVDRANQPQHF
TRBV10-3	TRBJ2-2	CAIGLRLGDTGELFF
TRBV5-1	TRBJ2-2	CASSVQPFTNTGELFF
TRBV30	TRBJ2-1	CAWSVGASRYYNEQFF
TRBV19	TRBJ1-2	CATSIIGGYGYTF
TRBV28	TRBJ2-7	CASSLGGEGSGSYEQYF
TRBV6-4	TRBJ2-2	CASSPQGANTGELFF
TRBV19	TRBJ2-4	CASSIEGQIQYF
TRBV10-3	TRBJ2-1	CAISDRTGGNEQFF
TRBV5-6	TRBJ2-2	CASSLIVNTGELFF
TRBV2	TRBJ2-5	CASSYRGLESGTLQETQYF
TRBV29-1	TRBJ2-5	CSVEDGYRGGSFQETQYF
TRBV27	TRBJ2-5	CASSLSGTGMYQETQYF
TRBV14	TRBJ1-3	CASSQDRGGRGNTIYF
TRBV12-5	TRBJ1-5	CASGLQGYNQPQHF
TRBV11-2	TRBJ1-5	CASSPRGQSNQPQHF